This record looks at one T cell receptor beta chain sequence and its context. This specimen belongs to a study of graft-versus-host responses after intestinal transplantation. TCRdb's copy holds only in-frame clones and misses some; the assay was immunoSEQ multiplex PCR. The data contain some 77,000 clones, 92% of them singletons. This sequence was found in a human patient who received an intestinal transplant, so some T cells may come from the graft donor. The sequencing here drew on PBMCs, taken 98 days after intestinal transplantation.

In nucleotides, the CDR3 is TGTGCCAGCAGACCAACGACAGGGTCTTACGAGCAGTACTTC. Its protein is CASRPTTGSYEQYF. This chain uses TRBV28 with TRBJ2-7; 7 nucleotides align to TRBD1. V trimming: 6 bases; J trimming: 4 bases; junction bases outside the gene matches: 9. CDR3 length equals 14 residues. The germline V gene encodes CDR1 MDHEN and CDR2 SYDVKM.